The 18 T cell receptor beta chains presented below share a single source sample, sequenced in a study of technical replicates of blood from a handful of donors. Only in-frame clones appear in the TCRdb table, and some are missing; sequencing was by immunoSEQ multiplex PCR. The sample has 14,000 or so clones; around 85% are singletons. Sample: PBMCs. These receptors were obtained from a human donor in good health.

The V gene is TRBV27, the J gene TRBJ2-3; 9 bases line up with TRBD1. The J segment lost 2 bases and the V segment lost 3 bases, leaving 6 bases of the junction unmatched. CDR3 length: 16 amino acids. Looked up from germline, CDR1 is MNHEY and CDR2 is SMNVEV (reference sequence). The DNA of the CDR3 is TGTGCCAGCAGTTTCGGACAGGGGCCCTCCACAGATACGCAGTATTTT. Protein: CASSFGQGPSTDTQYF.

The chain carries TRBV6-6 and TRBJ2-2, with TRBD2 matching 8 bases. There are 15 residues in the CDR3. CDR1 is MNHNY and CDR2 is SVGAGI in the germline V gene (reference sequence). With V trimmed by 7 bases and J by 3 bases, 7 bases remained unmatched. The CDR3 is CASNPGTRDTGELFF. The CDR3 DNA reads as TGTGCCAGCAACCCCGGGACTAGGGACACCGGGGAGCTGTTTTTT.

The chain joins TRBV7-2 to TRBJ1-4; TRBD1 is a possible D gene (5 bases). This CDR3 is 14 amino acids long. Germline V CDR1 and CDR2: SGHTA, FQGNSA. Deletions cut 5 bases from V and 4 bases from J, with 11 bases between. The CDR3 DNA reads as TGTGCCAGCAGCCCGACAGCCAGTAATGAAAAACTGTTTTTT. It encodes CASSPTASNEKLFF.

The CDR3 bases are TGTGCCTGGCCCGCCGGGGGGGCGGATATCCTTGGCTACACCTTC. Amino acids: CAWPAGGADILGYTF. The chain couples TRBV30 to TRBJ1-2; weak D call: TRBD1 (6 bases). In germline, CDR1 is GTSNPN, CDR2 SVGIG (reference sequence). The V end was cut by 5 bases, the J end by 7 bases, with 23 bases between. The CDR3 contains 15 residues.

This clone was found once. The chain joins TRBV27 to TRBJ2-7; possible D gene TRBD2, 6 bases. V was pared by 3 bases and J by 9 bases, with 15 bases between. CDR3 size: 13 residues. Germline V gene lookup returns CDR1 MNHEY and CDR2 SMNVEV (reference sequence). The CDR3 DNA follows: TGTGCCAGCAGTTTCACGTCAGCGGGCGCGCAGTACTTC. Translated, it gives CASSFTSAGAQYF.

The chain links TRBV7-8 to TRBJ1-2; D unresolved. V lost 5 bases to trimming and J lost 8 bases, with 18 bases between them. The CDR3 is made up of 14 amino acids. Germline V gene lookup returns CDR1 SGHVS and CDR2 FQNEAQ. For the CDR3, the DNA is TGTGCCAGCAGCATTGATCTGGGCGTTGGGGGCTACACCTTC. Its protein is CASSIDLGVGGYTF.

The chain combines TRBV19 with TRBJ1-4, with a possible D match to TRBD1 (6 bases). There are 15 residues in the CDR3. Germline V lookup: CDR1 LNHDA, CDR2 SQIVND (reference sequence). V lost 7 bases and J lost 5, with 17 bases in between. CDR3 residues: CASKDTGQRNEKLFF. In DNA, the CDR3 is TGTGCCAGTAAAGACACGGGACAAAGGAATGAAAAACTGTTTTTT.

This chain connects TRBV5-1 to TRBJ2-5; maybe TRBD2 (6 bases). Deletions cut 4 bases from V and 2 bases from J, with 15 bases between. The V gene's germline CDR1 is SGHRS and CDR2 YFSETQ. The CDR3 covers 15 residues. CDR3: CASSPAWGGQETQYF. CDR3 DNA: TGCGCCAGCAGCCCCGCCTGGGGAGGACAAGAGACCCAGTACTTC.

The V and J genes are TRBV11-2 and TRBJ1-3, with D unclear. Looked up from germline, CDR1 is SGHAT and CDR2 is FQNNGV. Deletions cut 2 bases from V and 0 bases from J, with 5 bases between. The CDR3 is made up of 14 amino acids. CDR3 residues: CASSLSNSGNTIYF. The CDR3 coding sequence is TGTGCCAGCAGCTTAAGCAACTCTGGAAACACCATATATTTT.

This clone was picked up a small number of times. The chain couples TRBV19 to TRBJ1-2, with 7 positions matching TRBD1. CDR3 size: 15 residues. The trim removed 4 bases at V and 3 bases at J, leaving 8 bases unmatched. The germline CDR1 and CDR2 sequences are LNHDA and SQIVND (reference sequence). CDR3 region: CASSTPDRRDYGYTF. As DNA, the CDR3 is TGTGCCAGTAGTACCCCGGACAGGCGGGACTATGGCTACACCTTC.

The genes are TRBV11-2 and TRBJ2-1; TRBD1 aligns across 7 bases. The CDR3 is 13 amino acids. The trim removed 5 bases at V and 12 bases at J, leaving 10 bases unmatched. Germline loops: CDR1 SGHAT, CDR2 FQNNGV. The CDR3 is CASSPDRVYAQFF. The CDR3 DNA reads as TGTGCCAGCAGCCCAGACAGGGTCTACGCGCAGTTCTTC.

V usage is TRBV5-6 and J usage is TRBJ2-7; 8 nucleotides agree with TRBD1. The trim removed 4 bases at V and 7 bases at J, leaving 10 bases unmatched. Germline V gene data show CDR1 as SGHDT and CDR2 as YYEEEE. The length of the CDR3 is 14 residues. CDR3 DNA: TGTGCCAGCAGCGCCGGGACAGGACAAAGGGAGCAGTACTTC. The encoded protein is CASSAGTGQREQYF.

This clone showed up just a few times. The V call is TRBV19, the J call TRBJ1-2; 7 bases match TRBD1. The CDR3 extends over 14 amino acids. The V and J ends lost 3 bases and 5 bases, in that order; junction bases with no gene match: 6. Germline CDR1 and CDR2: LNHDA and SQIVND (reference sequence). The CDR3 coding sequence is TGTGCCAGTAGTATCGACAGGGTGGCGTATGGCTACACCTTC. Amino acids: CASSIDRVAYGYTF.

The rearrangement links TRBV14 to TRBJ2-1; TRBD2 might be the D (7 bases). CDR3 size: 16 residues. Germline CDR1 is SGHDN and CDR2 is FVKESK. The germline V and J ends were trimmed by 0 bases and 9 bases, with 18 bases remaining between them. DNA of the CDR3: TGTGCCAGCAGCCAAGATCTAGGGGGAGGGTTCCGTGAGCAGTTCTTC. As protein: CASSQDLGGGFREQFF.

This clone occurred once. The rearrangement links TRBV30 to TRBJ2-4; tentatively, D is TRBD2 (5 bases). The V end lost 4 bases, the J end lost 0 bases, and 10 bases lay between the germline ends. This CDR3 is 14 amino acids long. From germline, CDR1 is GTSNPN and CDR2 SVGIG (reference sequence). CDR3 DNA sequence: TGTGCCTGGACGAGGGATTCAGCCAAAAACATTCAGTACTTC. This encodes CAWTRDSAKNIQYF.

The chain employs TRBV2 and TRBJ1-1; TRBD1 aligns across 8 bases. The CDR3 extends over 13 amino acids. V was pared by 5 bases and J by 5 bases, with 4 bases of the junction left unmatched. CDR1 and CDR2 from the germline V gene are SNHLY and FYNNEI. In nucleotides, the CDR3 is TGTGCCAGCAGTTCACAGGGGGGGACTGAAGCTTTCTTT. Protein: CASSSQGGTEAFF.

A few counts support this clone. The chain uses TRBV6-1 and TRBJ1-5; D unclear. The CDR3 has 13 amino acids. The germline gives CDR1 MNHNS, CDR2 SASEGT. Trimming pared 4 bases from V and 9 bases from J, leaving 13 bases between. CDR3 sequence reads: CASSGGELRPQHF. CDR3 bases: TGTGCCAGCAGTGGCGGCGAGCTACGGCCCCAGCATTTT.

The genes are TRBV10-2 and TRBJ1-2, with TRBD1 as a possible D gene (6 bases). The CDR3 length is 13 residues. Germline CDR1 is WSHSY and CDR2 is SAAADI. The germline V and J ends were trimmed by 8 bases and 3 bases, with 13 bases remaining between them. DNA for the CDR3: TGCGCCAGCGGGGGCCAGGCGGACTATGGCTACACCTTC. Amino acids: CASGGQADYGYTF.